The rows below give T cell receptor beta chains drawn from one sample of a study of blood T cell repertoires in COVID-19. Data came from immunoSEQ multiplex PCR; TCRdb stores just in-frame clones and leaves some out. Among about 210,000 clones listed, about four fifths were seen once. Sequencing input: peripheral blood. All receptors derive from a woman aged 45-65 years with acute or convalescent COVID-19. CDR3s include the opening cysteine and the closing phenylalanine or tryptophan. The D gene is left open where the match is weak. Not every row has a clone size; where given, it reads once, few, many or a size class.

CDR3 length,V gene,clone size,D gene,J gene,CDR3 protein,CDR3 DNA
17,TRBV4-1,once,-,TRBJ2-7,CASSQHTQGKNQNEQYF,TGCGCCAGCAGCCAACATACGCAGGGGAAAAACCAGAACGAGCAGTACTTC
15,TRBV5-1,-,TRBD2,TRBJ2-1,CASSVTSGSSNEQFF,TGCGCCAGCAGCGTAACTAGCGGGAGTAGCAATGAGCAGTTCTTC
18,TRBV5-4,-,TRBD1,TRBJ2-7,CASSLQGQGVSIGQEQYF,TGTGCCAGCAGCTTACAAGGACAGGGGGTTAGTATCGGGCAGGAGCAGTACTTC
17,TRBV3-1/TRBV3-2,once,TRBD1,TRBJ1-2,CASSQGGTGPRNYGYTF,TGTGCCAGCAGCCAAGGGGGGACAGGGCCCAGGAACTATGGCTACACCTTC
16,TRBV29-1,few,TRBD1,TRBJ2-3,CSVEVQGAVQVDTQYF,TGCAGCGTTGAAGTTCAGGGGGCTGTGCAGGTAGATACGCAGTATTTT
15,TRBV14,once,TRBD2,TRBJ2-7,CASSFLTSATYEQYF,TGTGCCAGCAGCTTTCTGACTAGCGCGACATACGAGCAGTACTTC
14,TRBV6-5,-,TRBD1,TRBJ1-4,CASSYGTGVEKLFF,TGTGCCAGCAGTTACGGGACAGGGGTAGAAAAACTGTTTTTT
12,TRBV29-1,-,TRBD1,TRBJ2-1,CSVLGQGHEQFF,TGCAGCGTGCTAGGACAGGGTCATGAGCAGTTCTTC
18,TRBV5-4,-,TRBD2,TRBJ2-3,CASSLGGLARLSTDTQYF,TGTGCCAGCAGCCTAGGGGGACTAGCGCGACTGAGCACAGATACGCAGTATTTT
13,TRBV28,-,TRBD1,TRBJ1-2,CASRSTGTPGYTF,TGTGCCAGCAGGTCGACAGGGACCCCTGGCTACACCTTC
15,TRBV2,few,-,TRBJ1-2,CASSTRTASNYGYTF,TGTGCCAGCTCAACTCGGACAGCCTCTAACTATGGCTACACCTTC
13,TRBV11-3,-,TRBD2,TRBJ2-1,CASASGRRNEQFF,TGTGCCAGCGCCAGCGGGAGGAGGAATGAGCAGTTCTTC
15,TRBV10-2,-,TRBD1,TRBJ2-5,CASSLQGALEETQYF,TGCGCCAGCAGTTTGCAGGGGGCGCTTGAAGAGACCCAGTACTTC
15,TRBV3-1/TRBV3-2,-,TRBD2,TRBJ2-5,CASSLDWTSSQTQYF,TGTGCCAGCAGCCTGGACTGGACTAGCAGCCAGACCCAGTACTTC
15,TRBV6-4,-,-,TRBJ2-1,CASSDGRGSSDEQFF,TGTGCCAGCAGTGACGGGAGGGGGTCTAGTGATGAGCAGTTCTTC
15,TRBV5-5,few,-,TRBJ2-5,CASSLEGYDQETQYF,TGTGCCAGCAGCTTGGAGGGGTACGACCAAGAGACCCAGTACTTC
16,TRBV9,once,TRBD2,TRBJ2-7,CASSVSGAGGPHEQYF,TGTGCCAGCAGCGTATCAGGGGCGGGAGGGCCACACGAGCAGTACTTC
13,TRBV11-2,-,TRBD1,TRBJ1-1,CASSSRTGGRAFF,TGTGCCAGCAGCTCCAGGACAGGGGGGCGAGCTTTCTTT
15,TRBV6-5,-,-,TRBJ2-3,CASMGGGGSTDTQYF,TGTGCCAGCATGGGTGGCGGCGGCAGCACAGATACGCAGTATTTT
14,TRBV7-2,once,TRBD1,TRBJ1-2,CASSSKDRDYGYTF,TGTGCCAGCAGCTCCAAGGACAGGGACTATGGCTACACCTTC
16,TRBV11-2,-,TRBD1,TRBJ2-7,CASSSQGTEGTYEQYF,TGTGCCAGCAGCTCCCAGGGGACAGAGGGGACCTACGAGCAGTACTTC
13,TRBV29-1,-,-,TRBJ1-1,CSVGEGENTEAFF,TGCAGCGTTGGGGAAGGGGAAAACACTGAAGCTTTCTTT
13,TRBV6-2/TRBV6-3,-,-,TRBJ1-1,CASSRPRQEGGFF,TGTGCCAGCAGTCGACCTAGACAGGAAGGAGGTTTCTTT
16,TRBV9,few,TRBD2,TRBJ2-7,CASSVGAASGIYEQYF,TGTGCCAGCAGCGTAGGGGCGGCTAGCGGGATTTACGAGCAGTACTTC
15,TRBV24-1,-,TRBD2,TRBJ2-1,CATRSGGRATNEQFF,TGTGCCACCAGGTCGGGCGGGAGGGCCACCAATGAGCAGTTCTTC
16,TRBV5-5,-,TRBD1,TRBJ2-5,CASSPGQGAIRETQYF,TGTGCCAGCAGTCCAGGACAGGGGGCGATTCGGGAGACCCAGTACTTC
14,TRBV2,-,-,TRBJ2-7,CASRQTGTQAGQYF,TGTGCCAGCAGACAGACAGGAACCCAGGCGGGGCAGTACTTC